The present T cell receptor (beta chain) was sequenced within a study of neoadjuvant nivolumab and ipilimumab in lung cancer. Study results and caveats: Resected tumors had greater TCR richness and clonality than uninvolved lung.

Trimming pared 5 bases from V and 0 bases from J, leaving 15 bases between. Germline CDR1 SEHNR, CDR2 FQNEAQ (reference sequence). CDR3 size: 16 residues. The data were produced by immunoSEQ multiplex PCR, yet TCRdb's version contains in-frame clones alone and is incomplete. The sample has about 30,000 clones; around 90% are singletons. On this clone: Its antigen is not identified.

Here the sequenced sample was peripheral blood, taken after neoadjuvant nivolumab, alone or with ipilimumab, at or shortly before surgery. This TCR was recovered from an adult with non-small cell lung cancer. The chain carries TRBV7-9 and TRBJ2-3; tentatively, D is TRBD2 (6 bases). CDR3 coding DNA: TGTGCCAGCAGCCCCCGACGGGGGTCTAGCACAGATACGCAGTATTTT. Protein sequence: CASSPRRGSSTDTQYF.